These T cell receptor beta chains were read from a single sample in a study of a mutant IDH1 vaccine in newly diagnosed glioma. Antigen specificity for these receptors is unknown. Here immunoSEQ multiplex PCR was the method, and the copy in TCRdb shows in-frame clones only, minus some. The data show tens of thousands of clones, 70% to 85% seen once. Sequenced here: PBMCs, sampled from a glioma patient whose treatment included an IDH1 peptide vaccine. The receptors shown here come from a woman aged 50 to 60 with glioma. Both conserved end residues are part of each CDR3. The D gene is left open where the match is weak. Clone size appears in some rows only: once, few, many, or a class for an expanded clone.

J gene: TRBJ2-3; clone size: -; D gene: -; V gene: TRBV6-1; CDR3 protein: CASSEGVLVGTDTQYF; CDR3 DNA: TGTGCCAGCAGTGAGGGCGTATTGGTCGGGACAGATACGCAGTATTTT
J gene: TRBJ2-5; clone size: -; D gene: -; V gene: TRBV5-1; CDR3 protein: CASSLAREETQYF; CDR3 DNA: TGCGCCAGCAGCTTGGCCAGGGAAGAGACCCAGTACTTC
J gene: TRBJ2-1; clone size: -; D gene: -; V gene: TRBV11-2; CDR3 protein: CASSLEPGTLQFF; CDR3 DNA: TGTGCCAGCAGCTTAGAACCTGGGACTCTGCAGTTCTTC
J gene: TRBJ2-1; clone size: -; D gene: TRBD1; V gene: TRBV6-6; CDR3 protein: CASSRQGVVPYNEQFF; CDR3 DNA: TGTGCCAGCAGCCGACAGGGGGTAGTACCCTACAATGAGCAGTTCTTC
J gene: TRBJ1-2; clone size: -; D gene: -; V gene: TRBV7-9; CDR3 protein: CASSFPSDRTNYGYTF; CDR3 DNA: TGTGCCAGCAGCTTCCCGTCGGACCGGACTAACTATGGCTACACCTTC
J gene: TRBJ2-3; clone size: -; D gene: TRBD2; V gene: TRBV30; CDR3 protein: CASGLAGGPVRTDTQYF; CDR3 DNA: TGTGCCTCTGGACTAGCGGGGGGGCCGGTAAGGACAGATACGCAGTATTTT
J gene: TRBJ2-5; clone size: -; D gene: TRBD2; V gene: TRBV19; CDR3 protein: CASRTTKRGLQETQYF; CDR3 DNA: TGTGCCAGTAGGACGACTAAGCGGGGCCTCCAAGAGACCCAGTACTTC
J gene: TRBJ1-3; clone size: once; D gene: -; V gene: TRBV28; CDR3 protein: CASSLWAVSGNTIYF; CDR3 DNA: TGTGCCAGCAGTTTATGGGCAGTCTCTGGAAACACCATATATTTT
J gene: TRBJ2-7; clone size: -; D gene: TRBD1; V gene: TRBV7-2; CDR3 protein: CASTSRDSSYEQYF; CDR3 DNA: TGTGCCAGCACCTCTAGGGACAGCTCCTACGAGCAGTACTTC
J gene: TRBJ1-2; clone size: -; D gene: -; V gene: TRBV9; CDR3 protein: CASSVGTGSYGYTF; CDR3 DNA: TGTGCCAGCAGCGTAGGAACAGGGTCATATGGCTACACCTTC
J gene: TRBJ1-6; clone size: -; D gene: TRBD1; V gene: TRBV27; CDR3 protein: CASSFWTGRGNNSPLHF; CDR3 DNA: TGTGCCAGCAGTTTTTGGACAGGCCGCGGTAATAATTCACCCCTCCACTTT
J gene: TRBJ2-3; clone size: -; D gene: TRBD1; V gene: TRBV9; CDR3 protein: CASRLTGASTDTQYF; CDR3 DNA: TGTGCCAGCAGGTTGACAGGGGCTAGCACAGATACGCAGTATTTT
J gene: TRBJ1-1; clone size: -; D gene: TRBD1; V gene: TRBV11-2; CDR3 protein: CASYGQGDTEAFF; CDR3 DNA: TGTGCCAGCTATGGACAGGGGGACACTGAAGCTTTCTTT
J gene: TRBJ1-1; clone size: -; D gene: TRBD1; V gene: TRBV6-6; CDR3 protein: CASSYSTGRNTEAFF; CDR3 DNA: TGTGCCAGCAGTTACTCGACAGGGCGAAACACTGAAGCTTTCTTT
J gene: TRBJ2-7; clone size: -; D gene: -; V gene: TRBV6-1; CDR3 protein: CASSPAFYEQYF; CDR3 DNA: TGTGCCAGCAGTCCGGCCTTCTACGAGCAGTACTTC
J gene: TRBJ1-1; clone size: -; D gene: -; V gene: TRBV7-2; CDR3 protein: CASSQWVNTEAFF; CDR3 DNA: TGTGCCAGCAGCCAGTGGGTGAACACTGAAGCTTTCTTT
J gene: TRBJ1-3; clone size: -; D gene: -; V gene: TRBV5-6; CDR3 protein: CASSLDGQLTIYF; CDR3 DNA: TGTGCCAGCAGCTTGGACGGACAGTTAACCATATATTTT
J gene: TRBJ2-2; clone size: -; D gene: -; V gene: TRBV7-9; CDR3 protein: CASSLTRGTGELFF; CDR3 DNA: TGTGCCAGCAGCTTAACCAGGGGCACCGGGGAGCTGTTTTTT
J gene: TRBJ1-2; clone size: medium-sized; D gene: TRBD1; V gene: TRBV4-1; CDR3 protein: CASSQDRMTGGYTF; CDR3 DNA: TGCGCCAGCAGCCAAGATCGCATGACAGGGGGCTACACCTTC
J gene: TRBJ1-5; clone size: -; D gene: -; V gene: TRBV19; CDR3 protein: CASSPQTFSSNQPQHF; CDR3 DNA: TGTGCCAGTAGTCCGCAGACATTTTCTAGCAATCAGCCCCAGCATTTT
J gene: TRBJ2-5; clone size: -; D gene: TRBD2; V gene: TRBV5-1; CDR3 protein: CASSSSGGARETQYF; CDR3 DNA: TGCGCCAGCAGCTCGAGCGGGGGGGCCAGGGAGACCCAGTACTTC
J gene: TRBJ1-1; clone size: -; D gene: -; V gene: TRBV19; CDR3 protein: CASSTNRDTEAFF; CDR3 DNA: TGTGCCAGTAGCACCAACAGGGACACTGAAGCTTTCTTT
J gene: TRBJ2-1; clone size: -; D gene: TRBD2; V gene: TRBV9; CDR3 protein: CASSLTSGAYNEQFF; CDR3 DNA: TGTGCCAGCAGCCTCACTAGCGGGGCTTACAATGAGCAGTTCTTC
J gene: TRBJ1-1; clone size: -; D gene: -; V gene: TRBV6-5; CDR3 protein: CATTTRVSNTEAFF; CDR3 DNA: TGTGCCACTACAACGAGGGTTTCGAACACTGAAGCTTTCTTT
J gene: TRBJ1-1; clone size: -; D gene: -; V gene: TRBV10-3; CDR3 protein: CAIRPGAMNTEAFF; CDR3 DNA: TGTGCCATCAGGCCGGGAGCGATGAACACTGAAGCTTTCTTT
J gene: TRBJ1-5; clone size: -; D gene: -; V gene: TRBV9; CDR3 protein: CASSVAGDNYQPQHF; CDR3 DNA: TGTGCCAGCAGCGTAGCTGGGGACAACTATCAGCCCCAGCATTTT
J gene: TRBJ2-3; clone size: few; D gene: TRBD2; V gene: TRBV7-2; CDR3 protein: CASSSPSKRGLTDTQYF; CDR3 DNA: TGTGCCAGCAGCTCGCCCTCAAAGCGGGGCCTCACAGATACGCAGTATTTT
J gene: TRBJ1-2; clone size: few; D gene: -; V gene: TRBV28; CDR3 protein: CASSFAQVGYTF; CDR3 DNA: TGTGCCAGCAGTTTCGCTCAAGTCGGCTACACCTTC
J gene: TRBJ1-2; clone size: -; D gene: TRBD1; V gene: TRBV28; CDR3 protein: CASSIGYRGNYGYTF; CDR3 DNA: TGTGCCAGCAGTATAGGTTACAGGGGGAACTATGGCTACACCTTC
J gene: TRBJ1-2; clone size: once; D gene: TRBD1; V gene: TRBV19; CDR3 protein: CASNPRDRTGGYTF; CDR3 DNA: TGTGCCAGTAATCCCCGGGACAGGACGGGTGGCTACACCTTC
J gene: TRBJ2-2; clone size: once; D gene: -; V gene: TRBV4-1; CDR3 protein: CASSFQSGLNTGELFF; CDR3 DNA: TGCGCCAGCAGCTTCCAGTCGGGGCTTAACACCGGGGAGCTGTTTTTT
J gene: TRBJ1-5; clone size: -; D gene: -; V gene: TRBV7-2; CDR3 protein: CASSLNRDQPQHF; CDR3 DNA: TGTGCCAGCAGCTTAAACAGGGATCAGCCCCAGCATTTT
J gene: TRBJ1-2; clone size: -; D gene: TRBD1; V gene: TRBV7-9; CDR3 protein: CASSSEATGTAYGYTF; CDR3 DNA: TGTGCCAGCAGCTCAGAAGCAACCGGGACAGCATATGGCTACACCTTC
J gene: TRBJ2-7; clone size: -; D gene: TRBD2; V gene: TRBV2; CDR3 protein: CASRPTSGGPPYEQYF; CDR3 DNA: TGTGCCAGCAGGCCGACTAGCGGGGGCCCCCCCTACGAGCAGTACTTC
J gene: TRBJ1-4; clone size: few; D gene: TRBD1; V gene: TRBV27; CDR3 protein: CASGTGGPAPNEKLFF; CDR3 DNA: TGTGCCAGCGGGACAGGGGGCCCTGCGCCTAATGAAAAACTGTTTTTT